The rows below give T cell receptor beta chains drawn from one sample of a study of response to subunit inactivated influenza vaccine. TCRdb reprocessed the RT-PCR reads with MiXCR, giving one entry per CDR3 protein. The repertoire holds fewer than 650,000 distinct CDR3 sequences, with over 10% as singletons. The source was PBMCs from blood, collected more than 35 days after vaccination. These receptors were collected from a man aged 50-60 years who received an inactivated influenza vaccine. Both conserved end residues are part of each CDR3. Each record gives: clone size, CDR3 length, J gene, V gene, D gene, CDR3 DNA, CDR3 protein. A D gene is named only where the DNA matches it firmly. Some rows have no size entry. The others give once, few or many, or a class for an expanded clone.

many | 16 | TRBJ2-3 | TRBV14 | - | TGTGCCAGCAGCCTATGGCGGACTCACACCCCAGATACGCAGTATTTT | CASSLWRTHTPDTQYF
few | 15 | TRBJ1-2 | TRBV7-2 | - | TGTGCCAGCAGCTATTCAGCAGGGATCGGCTATGGCTACACCTTC | CASSYSAGIGYGYTF
few | 14 | TRBJ1-5 | TRBV5-1 | - | TGCGCCAGCAGCTTGGGGCAAGGGGAACAGCCCCAGCATTTT | CASSLGQGEQPQHF
many | 14 | TRBJ2-7 | TRBV9 | TRBD2 | TGTGCCAGCAGCGGAGGGTCTAGCGGATACGAGCAGTACTTC | CASSGGSSGYEQYF
few | 20 | TRBJ2-3 | TRBV5-4 | - | TGTGCCAGCAGCTCGGAGGACAGGGGGATGGCGGGAGGGGGTCCAGATACGCAGTATTTT | CASSSEDRGMAGGGPDTQYF
- | 16 | TRBJ2-1 | TRBV9 | TRBD2 | TGTGCCAGCAGCGTAGCTCCTCTAGCGGTCAACAATGAGCAGTTCTTC | CASSVAPLAVNNEQFF
- | 13 | TRBJ2-1 | TRBV15 | - | TGTGCCACCAGCAGAGAATGGGGGAATGAGCAGTTCTTC | CATSREWGNEQFF
- | 16 | TRBJ2-7 | TRBV20-1 | TRBD2 | TGCAGTGCTGGGGGAATACTAGCGGCCTTTGGGGGTGAGCAGTACTTC | CSAGGILAAFGGEQYF
- | 15 | TRBJ2-5 | TRBV9 | - | TGTGCCAGCAGCGTAGGGGGGGGCACCCGGGAGACCCAGTACTTC | CASSVGGGTRETQYF
few | 11 | TRBJ2-5 | TRBV20-1 | - | TGCAGTGCTAGACGCCGTGAGACCCAGTACTTC | CSARRRETQYF
many | 13 | TRBJ2-3 | TRBV10-2 | TRBD1 | TGCGCCAGCAGCCCGACAGGGTTAGATACGCAGTATTTT | CASSPTGLDTQYF
- | 14 | TRBJ1-3 | TRBV20-1 | - | TGCAGTGCTAGGTCTACTAGGTCTGGAAACACCATATATTTT | CSARSTRSGNTIYF
many | 14 | TRBJ2-2 | TRBV12-3/TRBV12-4 | TRBD1 | TGTGCCAGCCAACGGACAGGGGGTGCCGGGGAGCTGTTTTTT | CASQRTGGAGELFF
few | 16 | TRBJ2-1 | TRBV20-1 | - | TGCAGTGCTAGAGACCAGCGGGTCCTCTCCTACAATGAGCAGTTCTTC | CSARDQRVLSYNEQFF
many | 14 | TRBJ1-6 | TRBV12-3/TRBV12-4 | - | TGTGCCAGCAGTTGGAGCTCCTATAATTCACCCCTCCACTTT | CASSWSSYNSPLHF
- | 16 | TRBJ2-1 | TRBV15 | TRBD1 | TGTGCCACCAGCCAAGAGGACAGGGAGGTTGACAATGAGCAGTTCTTC | CATSQEDREVDNEQFF
- | 14 | TRBJ2-7 | TRBV28 | - | TGTGCCAGCAGTTTATCGGGGGCTGGCTACGAGCAGTACTTC | CASSLSGAGYEQYF
- | 17 | TRBJ2-1 | TRBV20-1 | - | TGCAGTGCTAGAGTTGGGCTAGAGGAAAGGTCGGGCAATGAGCAGTTCTTC | CSARVGLEERSGNEQFF
few | 14 | TRBJ2-7 | TRBV20-1 | TRBD1 | TGCAGTGCTAGAGATGGGACAGGGGGTAACGAGCAGTACTTC | CSARDGTGGNEQYF
few | 15 | TRBJ2-5 | TRBV7-9 | - | TGTGCCAGCAACCCCGGGTCAGTCCGGGCAGAGACCCAGTACTTC | CASNPGSVRAETQYF
few | 15 | TRBJ2-1 | TRBV25-1 | - | TGTGCCAGCATTCCGGGAGAGGCCCCCTACAATGAGCAGTTCTTC | CASIPGEAPYNEQFF
- | 15 | TRBJ2-5 | TRBV5-1 | - | TGCGCCAGCAGCTGGAGGAGGGGGGGCCTTGAGACCCAGTACTTC | CASSWRRGGLETQYF
many | 14 | TRBJ2-7 | TRBV6-5 | TRBD1 | TGTGCCAGCAGTTACCGGGACAGGGGGTACGAGCAGTACTTC | CASSYRDRGYEQYF
few | 15 | TRBJ2-2 | TRBV11-2 | TRBD2 | TGTGCCAGCAGCTTAGTGCGGACTAGCTCTCCGGAGCTGTTTTTT | CASSLVRTSSPELFF
- | 17 | TRBJ2-3 | TRBV21-1 | - | TGTGCCAGCAGCAAAGAGGAGCGGGACAGTTTCTTGGATACGCAGTATTTT | CASSKEERDSFLDTQYF
- | 14 | TRBJ2-5 | TRBV12-3/TRBV12-4 | - | TGTGCCAGCAGTGCCCGGAACAGGAGGGAGACCCAGTACTTC | CASSARNRRETQYF
- | 15 | TRBJ2-7 | TRBV4-2 | - | TGTGCCAGCAGCCAAGATTGGCCCTACCCCTACGAGCAGTACTTC | CASSQDWPYPYEQYF
few | 14 | TRBJ2-7 | TRBV5-1 | - | TGCGCCAGCAGCTTGGATTCGGGCTTCGGCGAGCAGTACTTC | CASSLDSGFGEQYF
many | 11 | TRBJ2-1 | TRBV24-1 | - | TGTGCCACCTCCACAGTTCTTGAGCAGTTCTTC | CATSTVLEQFF
- | 15 | TRBJ2-3 | TRBV18 | - | TGTGCCAGCTCACCTGGTTTCGGGAGCACAGATACGCAGTATTTT | CASSPGFGSTDTQYF
few | 15 | TRBJ2-1 | TRBV4-3 | TRBD1 | TGCGCCAGCAGCCATTCAGGGGGTCCCTACAATGAGCAGTTCTTC | CASSHSGGPYNEQFF
- | 15 | TRBJ1-1 | TRBV5-1 | - | TGCGCCAGCAGCCGTCCCAGTGGGATGAACACTGAAGCTTTCTTT | CASSRPSGMNTEAFF
- | 15 | TRBJ1-5 | TRBV12-5 | - | TGTGCCTCCTGCTCTGGGCCGGGGCTCAATCAGCCCCAGCATTTT | CASCSGPGLNQPQHF
- | 14 | TRBJ2-7 | TRBV18 | - | TGTGCCAGCTCACGGACAGAGACTTCCTACGAGCAGTACTTC | CASSRTETSYEQYF
few | 15 | TRBJ1-5 | TRBV7-2 | - | TGTGCCAGCAGCTTACGAATAGGGGACAATCAGCCCCAGCATTTT | CASSLRIGDNQPQHF
many | 12 | TRBJ1-2 | TRBV20-1 | - | TGCCGGGCCGGGGGGGATGTCGATGGCTACACCTTC | CRAGGDVDGYTF
- | 13 | TRBJ2-5 | TRBV11-3 | - | TGTGCCAGCAGCGTATCCTACCAAGAGACCCAGTACTTC | CASSVSYQETQYF
few | 14 | TRBJ2-5 | TRBV29-1 | TRBD2 | TGCAGCGTTGAGACTAGCGGGGTCCAAGAGACCCAGTACTTC | CSVETSGVQETQYF
few | 16 | TRBJ2-2 | TRBV4-2 | TRBD2 | TGTGCCAGCAGCCAACGTTCTAGCGGGAACACCGGGGAGCTGTTTTTT | CASSQRSSGNTGELFF
few | 16 | TRBJ1-5 | TRBV6-2/TRBV6-3 | - | TGTGCCAGCAGTAAAGAGACAGGAGCAGTTAATCAGCCCCAGCATTTT | CASSKETGAVNQPQHF
- | 14 | TRBJ2-6 | TRBV7-9 | - | TGTGCCAGCAGGGGGTTCTCTGGGGCCAACGTCCTGACTTTC | CASRGFSGANVLTF
- | 17 | TRBJ2-5 | TRBV7-9 | TRBD2 | TGTGCCAGCAGCAGGACTAGCGGGAGCCTAGGCCAAGAGACCCAGTACTTC | CASSRTSGSLGQETQYF
many | 14 | TRBJ2-2 | TRBV7-9 | - | TGTGCCAGCAACCTCGGCGTCTCGTCCGGGGAGCTGTTTTTT | CASNLGVSSGELFF
- | 13 | TRBJ1-1 | TRBV11-2 | - | TGTGCCAGCAGCCCACATATTAGCACTGAAGCTTTCTTT | CASSPHISTEAFF
few | 16 | TRBJ2-6 | TRBV18 | - | TGTGCCAGCTCACCACCCCGGTTAACTGGGGCCAACGTCCTGACTTTC | CASSPPRLTGANVLTF
- | 16 | TRBJ1-2 | TRBV6-1 | - | TGTGCCAGCAGCCCAATTTCGAGCGGACTCCCCTATGGCTACACCTTC | CASSPISSGLPYGYTF
few | 14 | TRBJ2-1 | TRBV29-1 | TRBD1 | TGCAGCTCAAGACAGGGGTTATCGTACAATGAGCAGTTCTTC | CSSRQGLSYNEQFF
many | 14 | TRBJ2-1 | TRBV19 | TRBD1 | TGTGCCAGTAGCGAGGGACAGGGATTCAATGAGCAGTTCTTC | CASSEGQGFNEQFF
few | 16 | TRBJ2-7 | TRBV28 | - | TGTGCCAGCAGGGAGGGAGGGGGGACAGGCAACTACGAGCAGTACTTC | CASREGGGTGNYEQYF
- | 16 | TRBJ2-7 | TRBV4-3 | - | TGCGCCAGCAGCCCCTCCCCCGCAGCGCCCTTTGGGGAGCAGTACTTC | CASSPSPAAPFGEQYF
few | 16 | TRBJ2-7 | TRBV5-1 | TRBD2 | TGCGCCAGCAGCCCGACTAGCGGGGGGCATACCTACGAGCAGTACTTC | CASSPTSGGHTYEQYF